This section outlines one T cell receptor beta chain sequence together with its context. This specimen belongs to a study of blood T cell repertoires in COVID-19. Sequenced by immunoSEQ multiplex PCR; TCRdb stores in-frame clones only, minus some. The table lists about 170,000 clones, about 87% of them singletons. This CDR3 is 17 amino acids long. Germline V lookup: CDR1 LNHDA, CDR2 SQIVND (reference sequence). Losses at the gene ends were 5 bases for V and 7 bases for J; bases not matched to a gene: 13. The origin of this receptor is a man between 18 and 35 years old with active or convalescent COVID-19. The chain joins TRBV19 to TRBJ2-1; 11 nucleotides agree with TRBD2. What was sequenced was peripheral blood. Here the CDR3 DNA reads TGTGCCAGTAGTCCTACTCGGGGTAGCGGGGGGGTAAATGAGCAGTTCTTC. This translates into CASSPTRGSGGVNEQFF.